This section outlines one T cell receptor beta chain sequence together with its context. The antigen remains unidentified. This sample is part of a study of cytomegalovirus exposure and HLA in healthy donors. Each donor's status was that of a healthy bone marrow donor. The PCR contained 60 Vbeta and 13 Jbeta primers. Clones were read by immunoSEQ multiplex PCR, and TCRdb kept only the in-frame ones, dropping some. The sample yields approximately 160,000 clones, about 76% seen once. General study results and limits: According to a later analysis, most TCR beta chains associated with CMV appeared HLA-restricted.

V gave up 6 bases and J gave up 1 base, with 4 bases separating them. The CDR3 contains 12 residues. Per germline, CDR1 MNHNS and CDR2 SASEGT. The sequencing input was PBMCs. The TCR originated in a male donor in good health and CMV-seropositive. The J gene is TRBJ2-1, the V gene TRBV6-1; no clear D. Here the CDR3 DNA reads TGTGCCAGCAGACTGTCCTACAATGAGCAGTTCTTC. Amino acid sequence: CASRLSYNEQFF.